This T cell receptor (beta chain) came from a study of blood T cells in healthy people across ages. CDR3 length equals 14 residues. Germline loops: CDR1 DFQATT, CDR2 SNEGSKA (reference sequence). V lost 5 bases and J lost 0; bases outside the gene matches: 7. With a J-beta primer mix and a sample-barcoded 5' primer, a second PCR ran 7 to 11 cycles. Through a template-switch adaptor with 12 random nucleotides, each cDNA molecule received a tag. All samples gave at least 2.5 million CDR3-containing paired-end reads. From the 5' RACE reads, TCRdb called clonotypes with MiXCR, one entry per CDR3 protein. Of about 760,000 distinct CDR3 sequences listed, approximately 25% are singletons. The same sample was also studied in work on T cells of mothers and their children. That investigation notes: Detection yielded no persistent microchimeric T cell clones.

Material for sequencing was blood. This sequence joins TRBV20-1 and TRBJ2-7, with 7 bases lining up with TRBD1. This clonotype was obtained from a boy younger than 18 in good health. The CDR3 region is CSASPHRGSYEQYF. CDR3 DNA sequence: TGCAGTGCTTCCCCCCACAGGGGCTCCTACGAGCAGTACTTC.